A selection of T cell receptor beta chains follows, all from one sample in a study of control samples from healthy donors and cancer patients. This table comes from immunoSEQ multiplex PCR, and its TCRdb copy is limited to in-frame clones, with some not included. The table shows over 150,000 clones, with more than 90% occurring only once. Sequences were obtained from blood. Receptors were obtained from a woman in her 40s in good health. Each CDR3 is given with its conserved first and last residue. Fields, in order: V gene, J gene, D gene, clone size, CDR3 protein, CDR3 DNA. D genes are given only for firm matches. Clone size is shown for a subset of rows, as once, few, many or a class of expanded clone.

TRBV4-1	TRBJ1-5	NA	NA	CASSQDKGLNQPQHF	TGCGCCAGCAGCCAAGATAAGGGGCTGAATCAGCCCCAGCATTTT
TRBV5-4	TRBJ1-1	NA	NA	CASSLDRTNTEAFF	TGTGCCAGCAGCTTGGACAGGACTAACACTGAAGCTTTCTTT
TRBV4-1	TRBJ2-3	NA	NA	CASSRVLGQAHTDTQYF	TGCGCCAGCAGCCGGGTTTTGGGACAAGCCCACACAGATACGCAGTATTTT
TRBV27	TRBJ2-2	NA	NA	CASTDGQTGELFF	TGTGCCAGCACCGACGGACAGACCGGGGAGCTGTTTTTT
TRBV2	TRBJ2-2	TRBD1	NA	CASRGTGTGELFF	TGTGCCAGCAGGGGGACAGGGACCGGGGAGCTGTTTTTT
TRBV27	TRBJ2-7	NA	NA	CASSLRGLGSYEQYF	TGTGCCAGCAGTTTACGGGGGTTGGGCTCCTACGAGCAGTACTTC
TRBV13	TRBJ2-3	TRBD2	NA	CASSLRLAGYSTDTQYF	TGTGCCAGCAGCCTCAGACTAGCGGGATATAGCACAGATACGCAGTATTTT
TRBV20-1	TRBJ2-7	TRBD2	once	CSASSGVDYEQYF	TGCAGTGCTAGTAGCGGGGTCGATTACGAGCAGTACTTC
TRBV5-8	TRBJ2-1	TRBD1	NA	CASSGSIGTVSYNEQFF	TGTGCCAGCAGCGGCTCCATCGGGACAGTCTCCTACAATGAGCAGTTCTTC
TRBV5-1	TRBJ1-6	TRBD1	NA	CASSEGQGFDNSPLHF	TGCGCCAGCAGCGAGGGACAGGGGTTTGATAATTCACCCCTCCACTTT
TRBV7-8	TRBJ2-3	TRBD2	NA	CASSLEGWGGGEYF	TGTGCCAGCAGCTTAGAAGGTTGGGGGGGTGGAGAGTATTTT
TRBV29-1	TRBJ1-1	TRBD1	NA	CSVAPGGVTEAFF	TGCAGCGTTGCCCCAGGGGGAGTTACTGAAGCTTTCTTT
TRBV7-9	TRBJ2-1	TRBD1	once	CASSPNAYRDRDNEQFF	TGTGCCAGCAGCCCCAACGCATACCGGGACAGAGACAATGAGCAGTTCTTC
TRBV6-5	TRBJ2-7	NA	NA	CASSFPGGVPYEQYF	TGTGCCAGCAGTTTTCCAGGGGGGGTCCCCTACGAGCAGTACTTC
TRBV27	TRBJ1-6	NA	NA	CASSFTPEESPLHF	TGTGCCAGCAGTTTTACACCCGAGGAATCACCCCTCCACTTT
TRBV19	TRBJ1-1	TRBD1	NA	CASSPTTGITEAFF	TGTGCCAGTAGCCCGACGACAGGGATCACTGAAGCTTTCTTT
TRBV3-1/TRBV3-2	TRBJ2-1	TRBD2	NA	CASSHPSGGGNSYNEQFF	TGTGCCAGCAGCCACCCCAGCGGGGGGGGGAATTCCTACAATGAGCAGTTCTTC
TRBV2	TRBJ1-4	NA	NA	CASSVGLRGEDEKLFF	TGTGCCAGCAGTGTTGGTCTTCGGGGGGAAGACGAAAAACTGTTTTTT
TRBV19	TRBJ1-5	TRBD1	NA	CASLPGQGNNQPQHF	TGTGCCAGCCTCCCGGGACAGGGGAACAATCAGCCCCAGCATTTT
TRBV2	TRBJ2-3	TRBD2	NA	CASSEAPGLGTDTQYF	TGTGCCAGCAGTGAAGCGCCTGGACTAGGCACAGATACGCAGTATTTT
TRBV7-8	TRBJ2-3	TRBD2	NA	CASSPIAGARDTQYF	TGTGCCAGCAGCCCGATAGCGGGGGCTCGGGATACGCAGTATTTT
TRBV5-1	TRBJ2-7	TRBD2	NA	CASSLWSGSGYEQYF	TGCGCCAGCAGCTTGTGGAGCGGGAGTGGCTACGAGCAGTACTTC
TRBV7-9	TRBJ2-5	TRBD1	NA	CASSLRQGVDETQYF	TGTGCCAGCAGCCTCCGACAGGGAGTGGATGAGACCCAGTACTTC
TRBV19	TRBJ2-1	NA	NA	CASSISETAEQFF	TGTGCCAGTAGTATCAGCGAGACAGCAGAGCAGTTCTTC